This T cell receptor beta chain was found in a study of Ad26.COV2.S vaccination and SARS-CoV-2 variants. Study overall: Intramuscular Ad26.COV2.S doses were given once or twice, 56 days apart.

Indicated treatment: around 19 received Ad26.COV2.S at low or high dose, single or two shots; five or six received placebo; per-sample allocation not given. Material that was analyzed had been drawn on day 63 after the first vaccine or placebo injection. Ad26.COV2.S expressed prefusion-stabilized spike from the original Wuhan strain. V was cut by 8 bases and J by 5 bases, with 12 bases left in between. CDR1 and CDR2 from the germline V gene are MNHEY and SVGAGI. This CDR3 is built from 12 residues. Clones were sequenced by immunoSEQ multiplex PCR, and TCRdb holds only the in-frame ones, with some missing. The table has hundreds of thousands of clones, around 90% seen once.

This TCR derives from a person aged 18-60 years who received the Ad26.COV2.S COVID-19 vaccine or a placebo. Material: peripheral blood, obtained in a trial of Ad26.COV2.S vaccine versus placebo. This rearrangement joins TRBV6-5 to TRBJ1-1; D may be TRBD1 (6 bases). CDR3 sequence: CASATGRTEAFF. CDR3 nucleotide sequence: TGTGCCAGCGCGACAGGACGGACTGAAGCTTTCTTT.